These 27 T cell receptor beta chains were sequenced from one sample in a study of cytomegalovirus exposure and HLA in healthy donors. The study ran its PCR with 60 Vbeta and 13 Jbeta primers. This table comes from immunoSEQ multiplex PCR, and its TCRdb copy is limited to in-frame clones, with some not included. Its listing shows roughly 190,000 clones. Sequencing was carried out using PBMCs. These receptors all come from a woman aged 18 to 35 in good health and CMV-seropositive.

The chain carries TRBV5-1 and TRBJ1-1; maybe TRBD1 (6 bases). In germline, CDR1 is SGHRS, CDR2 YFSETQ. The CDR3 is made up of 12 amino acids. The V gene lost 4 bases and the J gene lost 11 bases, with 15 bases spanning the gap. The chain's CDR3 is CASSEAGVMAFF. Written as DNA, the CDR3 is TGCGCCAGCAGCGAGGCAGGGGTTATGGCTTTCTTT. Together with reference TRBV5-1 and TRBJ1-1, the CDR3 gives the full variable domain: KAGVTQTPRYLIKTRGQQVTLSCSPISGHRSVSWYQQTPGQGLQFLFEYFSETQRNKGNFPGRFSGRQFSNSRSEMNVSTLELGDSALYLCASSEAGVMAFFGQGTRLTVV.

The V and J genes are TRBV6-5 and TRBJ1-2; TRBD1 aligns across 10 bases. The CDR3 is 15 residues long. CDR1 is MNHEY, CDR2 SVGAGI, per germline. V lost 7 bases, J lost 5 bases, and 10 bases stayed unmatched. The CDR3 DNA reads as TGTGCCAGCACCTCCAATCCGGGACAGGGGTATGGCTACACCTTC. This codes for CASTSNPGQGYGYTF.

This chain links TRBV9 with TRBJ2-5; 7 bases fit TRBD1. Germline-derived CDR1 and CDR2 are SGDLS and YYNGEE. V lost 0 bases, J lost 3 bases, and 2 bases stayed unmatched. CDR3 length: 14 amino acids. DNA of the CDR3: TGTGCCAGCAGCGTAGGAGGGACAGAAGAGACCCAGTACTTC. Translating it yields CASSVGGTEETQYF. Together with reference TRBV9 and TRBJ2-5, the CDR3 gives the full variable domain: DSGVTQTPKHLITATGQRVTLRCSPRSGDLSVYWYQQSLDQGLQFLIQYYNGEERAKGNILERFSAQQFPDLHSELNLSSLELGDSALYFCASSVGGTEETQYFGPGTRLLVL.

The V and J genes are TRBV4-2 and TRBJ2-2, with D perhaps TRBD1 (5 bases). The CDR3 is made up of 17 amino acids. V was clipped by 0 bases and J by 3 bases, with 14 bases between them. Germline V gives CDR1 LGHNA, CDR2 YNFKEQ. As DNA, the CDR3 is TGTGCCAGCAGCCAAGACACCGGACAAGCTTACACCGGGGAGCTGTTTTTT. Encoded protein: CASSQDTGQAYTGELFF.

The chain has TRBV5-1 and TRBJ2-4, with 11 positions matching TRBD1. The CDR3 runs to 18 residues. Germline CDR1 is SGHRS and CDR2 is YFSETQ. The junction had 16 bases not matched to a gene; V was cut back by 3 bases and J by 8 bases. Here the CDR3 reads CASSSSRTGGRGLDIQYF. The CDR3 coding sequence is TGCGCCAGCAGCTCTTCAAGGACAGGGGGCCGGGGTTTGGACATTCAGTACTTC.

CDR3 coding DNA: TGTGCCAGTAGTACCCGGGACAGCCGGGGGGCTTTCTTT. Its translation: CASSTRDSRGAFF. The chain employs TRBV19 and TRBJ1-1; 7 nucleotides align to TRBD1. After removal of 4 bases from V and 11 bases from J, the junction contained 10 bases not matched to a gene. This CDR3 comprises 13 residues. Germline V CDR1 and CDR2: LNHDA, SQIVND (reference sequence).

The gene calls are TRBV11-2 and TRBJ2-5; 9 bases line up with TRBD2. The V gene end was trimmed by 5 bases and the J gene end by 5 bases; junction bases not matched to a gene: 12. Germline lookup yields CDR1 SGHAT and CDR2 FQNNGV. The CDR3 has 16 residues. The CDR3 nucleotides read TGTGCCAGCAGCCCAGGTGGTAGCGGGGGATACGAGACCCAGTACTTC. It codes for CASSPGGSGGYETQYF.

The CDR3 coding sequence is TGTGCCAGCTCACCGGGACAGGGGAGCTACGAGCAGTACTTC. Translating it yields CASSPGQGSYEQYF. V usage is TRBV18 and J usage is TRBJ2-7, with 10 bases lining up with TRBD1. The germline CDR1 and CDR2 sequences are KGHSH and LQKENI. CDR3 length equals 14 residues. V trimming: 3 bases; J trimming: 3 bases; junction bases outside the gene matches: 2.

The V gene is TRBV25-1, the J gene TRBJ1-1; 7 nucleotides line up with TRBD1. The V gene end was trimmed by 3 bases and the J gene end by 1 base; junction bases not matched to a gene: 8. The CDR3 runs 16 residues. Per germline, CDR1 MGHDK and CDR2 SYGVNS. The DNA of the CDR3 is TGTGCCAGCAGTGATACTAGAAACAGGGGGAACACTGAAGCTTTCTTT. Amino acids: CASSDTRNRGNTEAFF.

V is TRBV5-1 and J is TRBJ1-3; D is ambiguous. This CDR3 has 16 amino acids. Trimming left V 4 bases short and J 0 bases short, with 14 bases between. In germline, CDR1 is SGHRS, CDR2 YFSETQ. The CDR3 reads CASSGPDLSSGNTIYF. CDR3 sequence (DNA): TGCGCCAGCAGCGGGCCGGATTTAAGCTCTGGAAACACCATATATTTT.

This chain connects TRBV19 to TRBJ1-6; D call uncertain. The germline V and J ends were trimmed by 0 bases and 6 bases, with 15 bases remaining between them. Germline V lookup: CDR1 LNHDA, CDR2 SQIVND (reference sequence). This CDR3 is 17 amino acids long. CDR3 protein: CASSIDLATGGNSPLHF. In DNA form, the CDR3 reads TGTGCCAGTAGTATAGATCTCGCGACTGGCGGTAATTCACCCCTCCACTTT.

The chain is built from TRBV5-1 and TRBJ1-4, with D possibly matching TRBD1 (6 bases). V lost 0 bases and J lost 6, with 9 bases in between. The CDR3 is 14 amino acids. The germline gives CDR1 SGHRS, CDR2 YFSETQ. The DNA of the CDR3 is TGCGCCAGCAGCTTGGACAGGGAGTATGAAAAACTGTTTTTT. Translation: CASSLDREYEKLFF.

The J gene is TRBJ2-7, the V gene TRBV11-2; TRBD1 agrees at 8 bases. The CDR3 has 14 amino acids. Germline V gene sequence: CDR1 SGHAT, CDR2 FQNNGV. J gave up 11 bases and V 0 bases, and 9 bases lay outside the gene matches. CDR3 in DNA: TGTGCCAGCAGCTTAGATAGGCAGGGGGCGAGGAAGTACTTC. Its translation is CASSLDRQGARKYF.

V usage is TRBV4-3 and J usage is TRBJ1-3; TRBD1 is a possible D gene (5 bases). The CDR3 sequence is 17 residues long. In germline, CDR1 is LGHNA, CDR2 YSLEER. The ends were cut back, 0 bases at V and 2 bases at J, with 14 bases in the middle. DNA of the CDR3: TGCGCCAGCAGCCAAGATCTCTTACGGGGGGCTGGAAACACCATATATTTT. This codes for CASSQDLLRGAGNTIYF.

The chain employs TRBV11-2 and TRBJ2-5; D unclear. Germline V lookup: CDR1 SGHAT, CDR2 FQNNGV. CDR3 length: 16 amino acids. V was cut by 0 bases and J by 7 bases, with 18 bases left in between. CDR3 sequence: CASSLDRLVVSGTQYF. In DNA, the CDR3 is TGTGCCAGCAGCTTAGACCGACTTGTAGTTTCGGGGACCCAGTACTTC. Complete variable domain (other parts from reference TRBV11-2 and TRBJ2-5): EAGVAQSPRYKIIEKRQSVAFWCNPISGHATLYWYQQILGQGPKLLIQFQNNGVVDDSQLPKDRFSAERLKGVDSTLKIQPAKLEDSAVYLCASSLDRLVVSGTQYFGPGTRLLVL.

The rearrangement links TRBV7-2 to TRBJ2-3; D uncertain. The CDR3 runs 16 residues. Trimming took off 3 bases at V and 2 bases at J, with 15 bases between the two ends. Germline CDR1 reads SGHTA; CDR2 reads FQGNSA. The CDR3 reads CASSFATQSITDTQYF. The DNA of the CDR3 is TGTGCCAGCAGCTTCGCAACACAGTCGATCACAGATACGCAGTATTTT.

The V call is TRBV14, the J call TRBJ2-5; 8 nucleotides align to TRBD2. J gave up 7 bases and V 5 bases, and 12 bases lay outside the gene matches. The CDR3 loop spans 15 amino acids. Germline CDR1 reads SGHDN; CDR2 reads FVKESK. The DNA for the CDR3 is TGTGCCAGCAGCAAGGGTAGCGGGACGCTCGGGACCCAGTACTTC. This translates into CASSKGSGTLGTQYF.

This CDR3 is CASSLGLAYLQDTQYF. The CDR3 region has the DNA TGTGCCAGCAGCTTGGGGTTAGCGTACCTTCAAGATACGCAGTATTTT. The chain uses TRBV5-6 and TRBJ2-3, with D maybe TRBD2 (5 bases). The V end lost 0 bases, the J end lost 5 bases, and 16 bases lay between the germline ends. The germline CDR1 and CDR2 sequences are SGHDT and YYEEEE. This CDR3 has 16 amino acids. Complete variable domain (other parts from reference TRBV5-6 and TRBJ2-3): DAGVTQSPTHLIKTRGQQVTLRCSPKSGHDTVSWYQQALGQGPQFIFQYYEEEERQRGNFPDRFSGHQFPNYSSELNVNALLLGDSALYLCASSLGLAYLQDTQYFGPGTRLTVL.

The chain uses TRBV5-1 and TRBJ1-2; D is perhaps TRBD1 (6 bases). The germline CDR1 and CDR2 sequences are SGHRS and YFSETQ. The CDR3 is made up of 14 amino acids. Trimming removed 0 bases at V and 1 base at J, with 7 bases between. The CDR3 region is CASSLEGHNYGYTF. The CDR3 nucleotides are TGCGCCAGCAGCTTGGAGGGACATAACTATGGCTACACCTTC.

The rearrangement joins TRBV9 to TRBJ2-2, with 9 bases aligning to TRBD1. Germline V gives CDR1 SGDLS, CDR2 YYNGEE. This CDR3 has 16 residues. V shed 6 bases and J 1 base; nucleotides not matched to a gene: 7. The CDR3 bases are TGTGCCAGCACCACTGGGGGACAGGGGAACACCGGGGAGCTGTTTTTT. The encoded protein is CASTTGGQGNTGELFF.

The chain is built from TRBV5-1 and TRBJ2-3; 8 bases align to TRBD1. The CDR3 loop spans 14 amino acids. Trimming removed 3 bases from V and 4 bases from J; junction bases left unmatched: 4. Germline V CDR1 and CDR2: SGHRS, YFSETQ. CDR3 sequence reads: CASSYGQGSDTQYF. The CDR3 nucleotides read TGCGCCAGCAGCTACGGACAGGGTTCAGATACGCAGTATTTT.

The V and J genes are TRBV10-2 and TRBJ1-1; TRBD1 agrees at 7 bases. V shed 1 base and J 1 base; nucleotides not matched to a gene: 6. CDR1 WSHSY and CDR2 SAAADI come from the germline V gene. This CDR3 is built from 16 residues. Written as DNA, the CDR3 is TGCGCCAGCAGTGAGTGGACAGGTTATGAGAACACTGAAGCTTTCTTT. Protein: CASSEWTGYENTEAFF.

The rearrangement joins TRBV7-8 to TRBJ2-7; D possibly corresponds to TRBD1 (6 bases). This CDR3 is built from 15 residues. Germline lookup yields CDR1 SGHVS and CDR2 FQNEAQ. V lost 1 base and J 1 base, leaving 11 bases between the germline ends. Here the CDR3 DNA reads TGTGCCAGCAGCTTAGGGACAGCGTCTTCCTACGAGCAGTACTTC. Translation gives CASSLGTASSYEQYF.

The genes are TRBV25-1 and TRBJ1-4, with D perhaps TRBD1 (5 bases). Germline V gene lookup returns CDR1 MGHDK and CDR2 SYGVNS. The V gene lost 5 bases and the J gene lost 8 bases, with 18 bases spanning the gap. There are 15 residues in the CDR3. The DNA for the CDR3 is TGTGCCAGCAGTAACCAGGGCCTCGCGGGGGAAAAACTGTTTTTT. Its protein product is CASSNQGLAGEKLFF.

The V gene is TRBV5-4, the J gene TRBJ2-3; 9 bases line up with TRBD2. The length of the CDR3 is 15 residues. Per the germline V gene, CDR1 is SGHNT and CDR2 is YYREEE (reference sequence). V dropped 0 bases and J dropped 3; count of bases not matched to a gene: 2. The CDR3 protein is CASSLVSGGTDTQYF. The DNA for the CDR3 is TGTGCCAGCAGCTTGGTTAGCGGGGGAACAGATACGCAGTATTTT.

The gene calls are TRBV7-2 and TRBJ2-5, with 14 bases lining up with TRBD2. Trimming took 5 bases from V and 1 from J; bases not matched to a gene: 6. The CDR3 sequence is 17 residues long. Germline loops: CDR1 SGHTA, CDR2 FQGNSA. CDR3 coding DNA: TGTGCCAGCAGCCCCTGGACTAGCGGGGGGATCCAAGAGACCCAGTACTTC. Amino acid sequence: CASSPWTSGGIQETQYF.

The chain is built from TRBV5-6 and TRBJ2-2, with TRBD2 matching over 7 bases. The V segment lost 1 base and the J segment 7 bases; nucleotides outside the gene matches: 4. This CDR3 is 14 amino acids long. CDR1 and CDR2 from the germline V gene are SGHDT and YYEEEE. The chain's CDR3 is CASSLLTSNGELFF. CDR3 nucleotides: TGTGCCAGCAGCTTGTTGACTAGCAACGGGGAGCTGTTTTTT.